This TCR beta chain was observed in a study of identical twins (TCRdb year 2016). With regard to the full study: To test whether fetal clonotypes persist, this study deep-sequenced TCR alpha and beta repertoires from monozygotic twins, from unrelated adults of various ages, and from cord blood. To rule out contamination, the twin experiments were replicated at different times with different library preparation protocols.

The investigation overall reported the following: Compared with coincidental sharing between unrelated individuals, out-of-frame TCR alpha sequences shared between twins showed an excess of sequences with low generation probability. A weaker excess of twin sharing was found in beta out-of-frame sequences because the signal-to-noise ratio was lowered by fewer shared sequences. Fewer insertions were carried by abundant cord blood beta clonotypes, a similar but weaker trend appeared in young adult naive repertoires, and no such trend appeared in memory repertoires. Zero-insertion analyses could be partly confounded by invariant T cells such as MAIT and iNKT, though diverse VJ usage argued against such confounding for most clonotypes. In monozygotic twins, out-of-frame TCR alpha sharing was systematically underestimated by recombination models, although the models agreed with sharing between unrelated individuals. Because the same donors could not be followed over many years, the conclusions depended on cross-sectional statistical analysis.

Library construction relied on 5' RACE. The sequencer was an Illumina HiSeq 2000. Template switching introduced a universal primer binding site; the final cDNA contained a unique molecular identifier, enabling accurate counting of TCR cDNA molecules. First-strand cDNA for TCR alpha and beta chains was synthesized from specific primers in the conserved constant-segment region. To control for contamination, every cDNA library was double barcoded, receiving both a SMART-Mk sample barcode and Illumina barcodes. TruSeq adapter sequences, together with Illumina sample barcodes, were added in two successive PCR steps. TCR alpha and beta cDNA libraries were sequenced on the Illumina HiSeq platform with custom primers. As for the authors' bioinformatics: Raw reads were processed with MiGEC to extract unique molecular identifiers, and MiXCR was used to determine CDR3 positions. Recombination models were inferred per individual with the repgenHMM and IGoR tools using an EM algorithm. Shared clonotypes were analyzed with the tcR package in R, and sharing was normalized by the product of cloneset sizes. To study raw recombination without the effects of thymic and clonal selection, out-of-frame nonproductive sequences were analyzed. Starting from the raw public reads, TCRdb applied fastp trimming at Q25, assembled clones with MiXCR and retained in-frame beta chains. Every CDR3 protein is listed once, alongside the most common genes and DNA of its rows. Here the V and J calls rest on TCRdb's processing, not on the authors' analysis. This sample holds about 240,000 distinct CDR3 sequences; more than 9% were observed only once. Jointly, the top ten make up 9% to 10% of the sample.

On this clonotype: No cognate antigen has been identified for it. No base qualities exist here, and no much larger clone lies one base off it.

Counted from cysteine to phenylalanine, this CDR3 has 13 amino acids. Only CDR3 DNA is held: 39 bases, read in frame from base 1. The junction carries 15 bases between V and J, which are trimmed by 5 bases and 8 bases respectively. The germline V gene (reference sequence) gives CDR1 as SEHNR and CDR2 as FQNEAQ. Only healthy Caucasian donors were included. Miltenyi CD45RO+ enrichment and human naive T-cell isolation kits were used to isolate memory (CD45RO+) and naive T cells from PBMC. The TCR comes from a man aged 50-59 years in good health. The V and J segments used are TRBV7-9 and TRBJ1-2, with a weak D call of TRBD1 (5 bases match). The sample taken for sequencing was memory T cells sorted from blood. The cell subset or site label of this sample denotes: CD45RO+ enriched T cells. CDR3 loop: CASSLRGAKGYTF. Here is the DNA: TGTGCCAGCAGCCTAAGGGGCGCGAAAGGCTACACCTTC.